This note documents a single T cell receptor beta chain sequence. Its antigen remains unidentified. Only in-frame clones appear in the TCRdb table, and some are missing; sequencing was by immunoSEQ multiplex PCR. The sample lists some 150,000 clones, approximately 90% occurring once. The data are from a study of T cell responses to AZD1222 COVID-19 vaccine. Findings of the study overall: Baseline serology detected seropositivity in only 6 or 7 AZD1222 recipients. Clonal diversity was possibly underestimated, and white British individuals and females predominated among donors.

V lost 5 bases to trimming and J lost 3 bases, with 14 bases between them. The CDR3 consists of 15 residues. Germline V lookup: CDR1 SGHVS, CDR2 FQNEAQ. The source is an adult who received the AZD1222 COVID-19 vaccine. The sequencing used peripheral blood, collected 28 days after the second AZD1222 dose. The V gene is TRBV7-8, the J gene TRBJ1-3; D uncertain. The CDR3: CASSPGGFGGNTIYF. CDR3 DNA: TGTGCCAGCAGCCCCGGAGGCTTCGGTGGAAACACCATATATTTT.